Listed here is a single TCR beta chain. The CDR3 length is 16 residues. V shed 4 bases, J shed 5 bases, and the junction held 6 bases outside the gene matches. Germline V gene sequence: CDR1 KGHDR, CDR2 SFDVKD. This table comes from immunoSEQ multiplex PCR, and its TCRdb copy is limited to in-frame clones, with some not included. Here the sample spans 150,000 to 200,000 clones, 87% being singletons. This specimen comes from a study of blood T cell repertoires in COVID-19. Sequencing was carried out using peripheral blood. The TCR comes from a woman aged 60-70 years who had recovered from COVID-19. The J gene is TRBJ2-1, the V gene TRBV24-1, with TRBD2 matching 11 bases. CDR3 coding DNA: TGTGCCACCAGTGAATCCGGGACTAGCGGAAACAATGAGCAGTTCTTC. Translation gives CATSESGTSGNNEQFF.